This TCR beta chain was documented in a study of OX40 agonist ivuxolimab in advanced cancers. Whole-study findings and limits: The antigen specificity of the peripheral T cells (those that were expanded) was not determined. Average numbers of expanded clones were greater in CD8+ T cells than in CD4+. CD4+ and CD8+ blood T cells expanded clonally by week 6 at 0.1 to 3.0 mg/kg.

Clones were sequenced by immunoSEQ multiplex PCR, and TCRdb holds only the in-frame ones, with some missing. The table includes just under 80,000 clones, about 91% detected once. The investigators sampled blood at baseline, at cycle 4 day 1, and at cycle 7 day 1. The germline gives CDR1 MGHRA, CDR2 YSYEKL. This CDR3 comprises 17 residues. Trimming took 0 bases from V and 10 from J; bases not matched to a gene: 11. About this clone itself: Its antigen is still unknown.

The chain recombines TRBV4-1 with TRBJ2-1; 11 nucleotides align to TRBD2. This clonotype was obtained from an adult with an advanced solid tumor such as melanoma, head and neck, liver or kidney cancer. Sequenced material: CD4+ or CD8+ T cells sorted from blood, taken in a trial of the OX40 agonist ivuxolimab. Here the CDR3 DNA reads TGCGCCAGCAGCCAAGAAAGGGCTAGCGGGAGGATACGGGAGCAGTTCTTC. The encoded protein is CASSQERASGRIREQFF.